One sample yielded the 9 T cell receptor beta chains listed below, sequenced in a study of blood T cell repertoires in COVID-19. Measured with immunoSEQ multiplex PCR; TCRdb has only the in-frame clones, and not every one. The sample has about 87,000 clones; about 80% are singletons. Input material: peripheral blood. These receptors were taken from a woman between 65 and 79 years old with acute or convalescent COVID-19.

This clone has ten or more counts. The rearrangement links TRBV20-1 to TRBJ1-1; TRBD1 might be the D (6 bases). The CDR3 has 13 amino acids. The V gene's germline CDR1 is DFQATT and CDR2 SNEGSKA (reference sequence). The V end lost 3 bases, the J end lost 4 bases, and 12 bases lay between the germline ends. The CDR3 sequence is CSASEGGSTEAFF. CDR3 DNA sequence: TGCAGTGCTAGTGAGGGGGGGAGCACTGAAGCTTTCTTT.

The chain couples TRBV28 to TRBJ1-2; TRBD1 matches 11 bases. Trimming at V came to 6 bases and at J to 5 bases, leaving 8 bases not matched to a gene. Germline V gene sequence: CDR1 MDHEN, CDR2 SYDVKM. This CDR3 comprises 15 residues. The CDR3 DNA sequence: TGTGCCAGCAGCCTTGGACAGGGGGCGCATTATGGCTACACCTTC. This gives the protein CASSLGQGAHYGYTF.

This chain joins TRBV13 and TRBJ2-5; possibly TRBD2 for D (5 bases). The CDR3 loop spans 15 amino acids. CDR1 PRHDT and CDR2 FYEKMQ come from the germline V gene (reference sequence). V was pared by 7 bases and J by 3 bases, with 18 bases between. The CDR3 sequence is CASTDRPAGEETQYF. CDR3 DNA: TGTGCCAGCACGGACCGTCCGGCCGGGGAAGAGACCCAGTACTTC.

The CDR3 bases are TGTGCCAGCAGCCAAGGGAGTTACTCCTACGAGCAGTACTTC. Translated, it gives CASSQGSYSYEQYF. The chain combines TRBV3-1 (or the pseudogene TRBV3-2) with TRBJ2-7; D is uncertain. From germline, CDR1 is LGHDT and CDR2 YNNKEL (reference sequence). This CDR3 spans 14 amino acids. V dropped 1 base and J dropped 0 bases, with 7 bases sitting between them.

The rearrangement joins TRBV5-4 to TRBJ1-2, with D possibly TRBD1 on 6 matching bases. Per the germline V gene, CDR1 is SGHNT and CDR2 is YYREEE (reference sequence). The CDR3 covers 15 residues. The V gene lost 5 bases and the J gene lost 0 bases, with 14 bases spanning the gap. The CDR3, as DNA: TGTGCCAGCAGACCTGACAGGAGCTCTAACTATGGCTACACCTTC. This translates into CASRPDRSSNYGYTF.

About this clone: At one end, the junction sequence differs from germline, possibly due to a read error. The CDR3: CASSQVPGQGEKF. The CDR3 DNA follows: TGTGCCAGCAGCCAAGTTCCGGGACAGGGGGAAAAATTT. The rearrangement uses TRBV14 and TRBJ1-1; 11 bases fit TRBD1. This CDR3 has 13 amino acids. CDR1 is SGHDN and CDR2 is FVKESK in the germline V gene.

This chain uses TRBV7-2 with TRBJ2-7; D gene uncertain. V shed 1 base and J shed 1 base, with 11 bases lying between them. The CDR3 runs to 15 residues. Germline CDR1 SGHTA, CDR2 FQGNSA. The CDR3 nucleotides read TGTGCCAGCAGCTTAGTAGTACTGATGTCCTACGAGCAGTACTTC. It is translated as CASSLVVLMSYEQYF.

CDR3 region: CASSVLRDRGGYTF. CDR3 in DNA: TGTGCCAGTAGTGTCCTCCGGGACAGGGGTGGCTACACCTTC. The chain links TRBV19 to TRBJ1-2, with 10 bases that match TRBD1. The CDR3 length is 14 residues. V gave up 5 bases and J gave up 7 bases; unmatched junction bases: 7. The germline gives CDR1 LNHDA, CDR2 SQIVND (reference sequence).

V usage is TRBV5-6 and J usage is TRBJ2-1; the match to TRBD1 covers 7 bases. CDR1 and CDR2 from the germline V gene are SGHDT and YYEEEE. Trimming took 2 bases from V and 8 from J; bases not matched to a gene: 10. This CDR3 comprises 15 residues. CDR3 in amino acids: CASSFSGQLRDEQFF. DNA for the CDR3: TGTGCCAGCAGCTTTTCGGGACAGCTACGCGATGAGCAGTTCTTC.